This T cell receptor beta chain stems from a study of shared clonotypes between healthy human individuals. Each subset's genomic DNA was shared equally among a number of immunoSEQ plates. Some 30,000 T cell genomes (around 320 ng DNA) went into each PBMC replicate. Source study methods: Filtering differed because ImmunoSEQ produced junction-only sequences that carried no quality scores. Profiling relied on immunoSEQ multiplex PCR, and the TCRdb table lists in-frame clones only, not all of them. The V and J calls and clone size come from that table; D and trimming were worked out from the DNA. The sample holds fewer than 500,000 clones, around 79% seen once. The junction had 12 bases not matched to a gene; V was cut back by 6 bases and J by 7 bases. This CDR3 spans 15 amino acids. Germline-derived CDR1 and CDR2 are SGHNT and YYREEE (reference sequence).

The sequencing input was PBMCs. The TCR sequence derives from a middle-aged woman in good health. Some clones in this sample may be carry-over from other donors' samples. J is TRBJ2-7 and V is TRBV5-4, with 11 nucleotides matching TRBD1. The CDR3 DNA reads as TGTGCCAGCACCCGGACAGGGGGCCACGGGAAGGAGCAGTACTTC. It codes for CASTRTGGHGKEQYF.